What follows are 21 T cell receptor beta chains derived from one specimen sequenced in a study of blood T cell repertoires in COVID-19 (dated by TCRdb to the early 2020s). The library was obtained by the immunoSEQ multiplex PCR assay. TCRdb provides this immuneACCESS table in a form limited to in-frame rearrangements. Some clones are lacking; in checked studies, under half of them reflect an unresolved V gene, and why the rest are absent is not known. This sample comprises about 75,000 clones, 88% of them detected only once. The ten most abundant clones make up approximately 19% of the sample. The sequenced sample consisted of peripheral blood. Receptor source: a human donor in a cohort sampled during active COVID-19.

In DNA, the CDR3 is TGTGCCAGCTCACCGACAAGTGTTCCTGAGCAGTACTTC. This translates into CASSPTSVPEQYF. The genes are TRBV18 and TRBJ2-7, with D uncertain. Between the trimmed V and J ends, which lost 3 bases and 7 bases, there was a span of 13 bases. The V gene's germline CDR1 is KGHSH and CDR2 LQKENI. CDR3 length: 13 amino acids.

The chain joins TRBV7-2 to TRBJ1-2; 7 bases are a match to TRBD1. V shed 5 bases and J 8 bases; nucleotides not matched to a gene: 5. Germline loops: CDR1 SGHTA, CDR2 FQGNSA. This CDR3 spans 12 amino acids. The CDR3 coding sequence is TGTGCCAGCAGCCTCGGGGGACAGGGCTACACCTTC. It specifies CASSLGGQGYTF.

The chain links TRBV5-1 to TRBJ2-5; 11 bases match TRBD2. Unmatched junction bases numbered 3, after V lost 2 bases and J lost 3 bases. The CDR3 has 15 residues. The germline V gene has CDR1 SGHRS and CDR2 YFSETQ. In nucleotides, the CDR3 is TGCGCCAGCAGCTTATGGGGACTAGCGGAAGAGACCCAGTACTTC. Its translation: CASSLWGLAEETQYF. Complete variable domain (other parts from reference TRBV5-1 and TRBJ2-5): KAGVTQTPRYLIKTRGQQVTLSCSPISGHRSVSWYQQTPGQGLQFLFEYFSETQRNKGNFPGRFSGRQFSNSRSEMNVSTLELGDSALYLCASSLWGLAEETQYFGPGTRLLVL.

This clone appeared once. The gene calls are TRBV19 and TRBJ2-1; a weak D match, TRBD1 (5 bases). The germline gives CDR1 LNHDA, CDR2 SQIVND (reference sequence). Trimming stripped 5 bases from V and 6 bases from J, with 11 bases between. This CDR3 has 13 residues. CDR3 loop: CASSPSQVNEQFF. CDR3 nucleotides: TGTGCCAGTAGTCCCTCACAGGTCAATGAGCAGTTCTTC.

The chain couples TRBV6-5 to TRBJ1-4; D perhaps matches TRBD1 (6 bases). V was shortened by 6 bases and J by 8 bases, with 19 bases between the two germline ends. The germline V gene has CDR1 MNHEY and CDR2 SVGAGI. This CDR3 has 15 residues. CDR3 sequence: CASRAGGAGREKLFF. As DNA, the CDR3 is TGTGCCAGCAGGGCTGGGGGGGCTGGTCGGGAAAAACTGTTTTTT.

The gene calls are TRBV5-4 and TRBJ1-2; 7 bases map to TRBD1. Losses at the gene ends were 4 bases for V and 4 bases for J; bases not matched to a gene: 7. There are 14 residues in the CDR3. Per the germline V gene, CDR1 is SGHNT and CDR2 is YYREEE (reference sequence). CDR3 residues: CASSPGTELYGYTF. Here the CDR3 DNA reads TGTGCCAGCAGCCCCGGGACAGAGCTCTATGGCTACACCTTC. The variable domain in full, completed from reference TRBV5-4 and TRBJ1-2, reads ETGVTQSPTHLIKTRGQQVTLRCSSQSGHNTVSWYQQALGQGPQFIFQYYREEENGRGNFPPRFSGLQFPNYSSELNVNALELDDSALYLCASSPGTELYGYTFGSGTRLTVV.

This clone turned up a few times. The chain couples TRBV2 to TRBJ2-1; 10 bases match TRBD2. Germline CDR1 and CDR2: SNHLY and FYNNEI. The CDR3 extends over 15 amino acids. Trimming cost V 6 bases and J 4 bases; bases outside gene matches: 6. CDR3 loop: CASRSIAGGYNEQFF. CDR3 nucleotides: TGTGCCAGCAGAAGCATAGCGGGAGGTTACAATGAGCAGTTCTTC. The variable domain in full, completed from reference TRBV2 and TRBJ2-1, reads EPEVTQTPSHQVTQMGQEVILRCVPISNHLYFYWYRQILGQKVEFLVSFYNNEISEKSEIFDDQFSVERPDGSNFTLKIRSTKLEDSAMYFCASRSIAGGYNEQFFGPGTRLTVL.

The gene calls are TRBV7-2 and TRBJ2-5, with 10 bases identical to TRBD1. This CDR3 contains 15 residues. V lost 1 base to trimming and J lost 4 bases; unmatched junction nucleotides: 3. Germline CDR1 reads SGHTA; CDR2 reads FQGNSA. CDR3 in DNA: TGTGCCAGCAGCTTAGGGGGACAGGGGAGAGAGACCCAGTACTTC. Translation gives CASSLGGQGRETQYF.

The genes are TRBV28 and TRBJ2-3; 11 bases line up with TRBD2. This CDR3 has 18 amino acids. CDR1 is MDHEN and CDR2 is SYDVKM in the germline V gene. J lost 2 bases, V lost 6 bases, and 13 bases had no gene match. The CDR3 DNA reads TGTGCCAGCAGGGCCTCTGGGGGGGGACTAGCGGCCACAGATACGCAGTATTTT. Its protein product is CASRASGGGLAATDTQYF. Using reference TRBV28 and TRBJ2-3 for the parts outside the CDR3, the full variable domain is DVKVTQSSRYLVKRTGEKVFLECVQDMDHENMFWYRQDPGLGLRLIYFSYDVKMKEKGDIPEGYSVSREKKERFSLILESASTNQTSMYLCASRASGGGLAATDTQYFGPGTRLTVL.

The chain is built from TRBV5-1 and TRBJ2-7; a possible D gene is TRBD1 (5 bases). V lost 2 bases and J 3 bases, leaving 12 bases between the germline ends. The CDR3 sequence is 14 residues long. Germline CDR1 reads SGHRS; CDR2 reads YFSETQ. The CDR3 DNA is TGCGCCAGCAGCTTTACCACCGACAGCTACGAGCAGTACTTC. Amino acids: CASSFTTDSYEQYF.

This rearrangement joins TRBV7-3 to TRBJ1-5, with D possibly being TRBD1 (5 bases). With 1 base removed from V and 2 bases from J, the gap between germline ends came to 9 bases. Germline values: CDR1 SGHTA, CDR2 FQGTGA. This CDR3 is 15 amino acids long. CDR3 in DNA: TGTGCCAGCAGCTTAAGGGGGGGAGGCAATCAGCCCCAGCATTTT. Amino acid sequence: CASSLRGGGNQPQHF.

CDR3 loop: CASSFDPPREAFSYEQYF. In DNA form, the CDR3 reads TGTGCCAGCAGCTTTGACCCCCCCCGGGAGGCCTTCTCCTACGAGCAGTACTTC. This chain uses TRBV9 with TRBJ2-7; the match to TRBD2 covers 7 bases. Germline CDR1 SGDLS, CDR2 YYNGEE. This CDR3 is 18 amino acids long. J was trimmed by 0 bases and V by 4 bases; bases with no gene match: 16.

This clone was seen just once. The V call is TRBV20-1, the J call TRBJ2-3, with TRBD2 matching over 8 bases. V dropped 3 bases and J dropped 5; count of bases not matched to a gene: 10. Germline loops: CDR1 DFQATT, CDR2 SNEGSKA (reference sequence). The length of the CDR3 is 15 residues. The CDR3 sequence: CSASVREARGDTQYF. The CDR3 DNA sequence: TGCAGTGCTAGTGTGCGGGAGGCTCGGGGAGATACGCAGTATTTT.

The table lists this clone with a count of one. The V and J genes are TRBV19 and TRBJ1-4; TRBD1 matches 7 bases. This CDR3 has 15 amino acids. Germline CDR1 is LNHDA and CDR2 is SQIVND (reference sequence). Trimming at V came to 5 bases and at J to 4 bases, leaving 7 bases not matched to a gene. The CDR3 region is CASSFHRGDNEKLFF. As DNA, the CDR3 is TGTGCCAGTAGTTTCCACAGGGGAGATAATGAAAAACTGTTTTTT. Full variable domain (remainder filled in from reference TRBV19 and TRBJ1-4): DGGITQSPKYLFRKEGQNVTLSCEQNLNHDAMYWYRQDPGQGLRLIYYSQIVNDFQKGDIAEGYSVSREKKESFPLTVTSAQKNPTAFYLCASSFHRGDNEKLFFGSGTQLSVL.

V is TRBV4-1 and J is TRBJ1-3; TRBD1 matches 7 bases. In germline, CDR1 is MGHRA, CDR2 YSYEKL. V lost 3 bases and J lost 0; bases outside the gene matches: 14. The CDR3 spans 19 residues. CDR3 region: CASSQRLQGPSGSGNTIYF. CDR3 sequence (DNA): TGCGCCAGCAGCCAGCGCTTACAGGGGCCCTCGGGCTCTGGAAACACCATATATTTT.

CDR3 DNA: TGTGCCAGCAGCTTAGTCCCTTATTTCGAAGCTTTCTTT. Protein product: CASSLVPYFEAFF. The V and J genes are TRBV11-2 and TRBJ1-1; D call uncertain. The CDR3 contains 13 residues. Trimming cost V 1 base and J 8 bases, with 11 bases left between them. Germline values: CDR1 SGHAT, CDR2 FQNNGV.

J is TRBJ1-2 and V is TRBV2; TRBD1 matches 8 bases. The CDR3 consists of 12 residues. The germline V gene encodes CDR1 SNHLY and CDR2 FYNNEI. V was pared by 7 bases and J by 8 bases, with 6 bases of the junction left unmatched. This CDR3 reads CASTLTGGGYTF. The CDR3 DNA follows: TGTGCCAGCACCTTAACAGGGGGAGGCTACACCTTC.

The chain joins TRBV10-3 to TRBJ2-7; 9 bases fit TRBD2. The germline CDR1 and CDR2 sequences are ENHRY and SYGVKD. V lost 9 bases and J lost 7; bases outside the gene matches: 13. The CDR3 extends over 14 amino acids. The CDR3 protein is CAIWGGTSSWEQYF. CDR3 DNA: TGTGCCATTTGGGGGGGGACTAGCTCCTGGGAGCAGTACTTC.

The chain uses TRBV3-1 (or the pseudogene TRBV3-2) and TRBJ2-2; 7 nucleotides align to TRBD2. CDR3 size: 14 residues. Losses at the gene ends were 4 bases for V and 6 bases for J; bases not matched to a gene: 5. The germline CDR1 and CDR2 sequences are LGHDT and YNNKEL (reference sequence). The CDR3 sequence: CASSPRESPGELFF. The CDR3 DNA follows: TGTGCCAGCAGCCCGCGGGAGAGCCCCGGGGAGCTGTTTTTT.

The chain has TRBV7-2 and TRBJ1-3; TRBD1 matches 9 bases. This CDR3 has 17 amino acids. With V trimmed by 0 bases and J by 2 bases, 5 bases remained unmatched. CDR1 is SGHTA, CDR2 FQGNSA, per germline. The DNA of the CDR3 is TGTGCCAGCAGCTTAGCGTCCGGGACAGGGACTGGAAACACCATATATTTT. Protein: CASSLASGTGTGNTIYF.

The CDR3 loop is CASRRTGQGLEKLFF. As DNA, the CDR3 is TGTGCCAGCAGGCGGACGGGACAGGGGCTTGAAAAACTGTTTTTT. The V call is TRBV6-5, the J call TRBJ1-4; 10 nucleotides agree with TRBD1. Germline trimming cut 6 bases from V and 7 bases from J; bases unmatched to any gene: 8. The CDR3 has 15 amino acids. CDR1 is MNHEY and CDR2 is SVGAGI in the germline V gene.